This T cell receptor (beta chain) was identified during a study of cytomegalovirus exposure and HLA in healthy donors. V gave up 6 bases and J gave up 6 bases; unmatched junction bases: 7. The CDR3 extends over 14 amino acids. Germline CDR1 and CDR2: LNHDA and SQIVND (reference sequence). Overall study findings and caveats: Later analysis suggested links between common viral pathogens and several top significant clusters.

Remarks on this clone: Its antigen is unidentified.

PCR was performed using 60 Vbeta and 13 Jbeta primers. Some clones are missing from TCRdb's copy, which holds only in-frame ones; the method was immunoSEQ multiplex PCR. The sample gives some 130,000 clones, roughly three quarters of which show up once; around 2.2% is in the top ten. Sequenced input: PBMCs. The genes are TRBV19 and TRBJ1-5; 8 nucleotides match TRBD1. This receptor was taken from a man aged 25 to 40 in good health and CMV-seronegative. CDR3 in DNA: TGTGCCAGTAGACGGACAGGGTCACTTCAGCCCCAGCATTTT. Translated, it gives CASRRTGSLQPQHF.